Listed below are T cell receptor beta chains from one sample, sequenced in a study of shared clonotypes between healthy human individuals. Sequenced by immunoSEQ multiplex PCR; TCRdb stores in-frame clones only, minus some. The top ten clones hold around 0.6% of a sample with 900,000 to 1,200,000 clones, around 78% of them seen once. The sequencing input was memory CD4+ T cells from PBMCs. Every receptor here comes from a man aged 18-30 years in good health. Some clones in this sample may be carry-over from other donors' samples. Each CDR3 is given with its conserved first and last residue. The order of the fields is CDR3 protein, CDR3 DNA, J gene, D gene, clone size, V gene. The D gene is left open where the match is weak. The size entry is marked missing in some rows and otherwise reads once, few, many or a size class.

CDR3aa: CAWHRGGSTEAFF
CDR3nt: TGTGCCTGGCACAGGGGCGGGAGCACTGAAGCTTTCTTT
j_gene: TRBJ1-1
d_gene: TRBD1
abundance: .
v_gene: TRBV30

CDR3aa: CASSTPGLSYEQYF
CDR3nt: TGTGCCAGTAGTACCCCGGGCCTCTCCTACGAGCAGTACTTC
j_gene: TRBJ2-7
d_gene: .
abundance: many
v_gene: TRBV19

CDR3aa: CASSWTGETEAFF
CDR3nt: TGTGCCAGCAGCTGGACAGGGGAGACTGAAGCTTTCTTT
j_gene: TRBJ1-1
d_gene: TRBD1
abundance: .
v_gene: TRBV7-8

CDR3aa: CASSFSSGADTQYF
CDR3nt: TGTGCCAGCAGCTTCAGCTCAGGGGCAGATACGCAGTATTTT
j_gene: TRBJ2-3
d_gene: .
abundance: .
v_gene: TRBV7-9

CDR3aa: CASTKQGKNYGYTF
CDR3nt: TGTGCCAGCACGAAACAGGGGAAAAACTATGGCTACACCTTC
j_gene: TRBJ1-2
d_gene: TRBD1
abundance: .
v_gene: TRBV6-5

CDR3aa: CASRAGLLADTQYF
CDR3nt: TGTGCCAGCCGGGCGGGACTCTTAGCAGATACGCAGTATTTT
j_gene: TRBJ2-3
d_gene: .
abundance: .
v_gene: TRBV5-6

CDR3aa: CASSLGTNGELFF
CDR3nt: TGTGCCAGCAGCTTAGGTACCAACGGGGAGCTGTTTTTT
j_gene: TRBJ2-2
d_gene: .
abundance: .
v_gene: TRBV7-3

CDR3aa: CASSTGNSGANVLTF
CDR3nt: TGTGCCAGCAGTACAGGGAACTCTGGGGCCAACGTCCTGACTTTC
j_gene: TRBJ2-6
d_gene: .
abundance: .
v_gene: TRBV6-1

CDR3aa: CASSLGSASYNEQFF
CDR3nt: TGCGCCAGCAGCTTGGGATCGGCCTCCTACAATGAGCAGTTCTTC
j_gene: TRBJ2-1
d_gene: .
abundance: .
v_gene: TRBV5-1

CDR3aa: CASSQVDRRNTEAFF
CDR3nt: TGTGCCAGCAGCCAAGTCGACCGCAGGAACACTGAAGCTTTCTTT
j_gene: TRBJ1-1
d_gene: .
abundance: .
v_gene: TRBV4-2

CDR3aa: CASSTGGQTQYF
CDR3nt: TGTGCCAGCAGTACAGGGGGGCAGACCCAGTACTTC
j_gene: TRBJ2-5
d_gene: TRBD1
abundance: .
v_gene: TRBV28

CDR3aa: CASSVEGRSTDTQYF
CDR3nt: TGTGCCAGCAGCGTAGAGGGACGGAGCACAGATACGCAGTATTTT
j_gene: TRBJ2-3
d_gene: .
abundance: few
v_gene: TRBV9

CDR3aa: CASSQVAARDNEQFF
CDR3nt: TGTGCCAGCAGCCAAGTTGCGGCGAGGGACAATGAGCAGTTCTTC
j_gene: TRBJ2-1
d_gene: .
abundance: .
v_gene: TRBV4-2

CDR3aa: CASSLAGTAYNEQFF
CDR3nt: TGTGCCAGCAGCCTAGCCGGGACAGCCTACAATGAGCAGTTCTTC
j_gene: TRBJ2-1
d_gene: TRBD1
abundance: .
v_gene: TRBV7-2

CDR3aa: CAWSPLAGSTGELFF
CDR3nt: TGTGCCTGGAGTCCACTGGCAGGGAGCACCGGGGAGCTGTTTTTT
j_gene: TRBJ2-2
d_gene: .
abundance: .
v_gene: TRBV30

CDR3aa: CASQQDLRGYTF
CDR3nt: TGTGCCAGTCAACAGGATCTACGGGGCTACACCTTC
j_gene: TRBJ1-2
d_gene: .
abundance: few
v_gene: TRBV28

CDR3aa: CASSPGTGTNYGYTF
CDR3nt: TGTGCCAGCAGCCCCGGGACAGGGACCAACTATGGCTACACCTTC
j_gene: TRBJ1-2
d_gene: TRBD1
abundance: many
v_gene: TRBV7-8

CDR3aa: CASSLGQGLNTQYF
CDR3nt: TGCGCCAGCAGCTTGGGACAGGGTCTGAATACGCAGTATTTT
j_gene: TRBJ2-3
d_gene: TRBD1
abundance: many
v_gene: TRBV5-1

CDR3aa: CASSFFDGQGGYTF
CDR3nt: TGTGCCAGCAGCTTCTTTGATGGGCAGGGCGGCTACACCTTC
j_gene: TRBJ1-2
d_gene: .
abundance: .
v_gene: TRBV5-4

CDR3aa: CASSLAIRSTEAFF
CDR3nt: TGTGCCAGCAGCTTAGCAATCAGGTCCACTGAAGCTTTCTTT
j_gene: TRBJ1-1
d_gene: .
abundance: .
v_gene: TRBV11-1

CDR3aa: CASLLVHNEQFF
CDR3nt: TGTGCCAGCTTACTAGTTCACAATGAGCAGTTCTTC
j_gene: TRBJ2-1
d_gene: .
abundance: .
v_gene: TRBV2

CDR3aa: CASSELPGGYTF
CDR3nt: TGTGCCAGCAGTGAACTCCCTGGTGGCTACACCTTC
j_gene: TRBJ1-2
d_gene: .
abundance: .
v_gene: TRBV2

CDR3aa: CASSLGLSETQYF
CDR3nt: TGTGCCAGCAGCTTAGGGCTTAGCGAGACCCAGTACTTC
j_gene: TRBJ2-5
d_gene: .
abundance: .
v_gene: TRBV7-7

CDR3aa: CASRSGQGGNEQFF
CDR3nt: TGTGCCAGCAGATCGGGACAGGGGGGCAATGAGCAGTTCTTC
j_gene: TRBJ2-1
d_gene: TRBD1
abundance: once
v_gene: TRBV28

CDR3aa: CASTPSGQGYNEQFF
CDR3nt: TGTGCCAGCACCCCCTCTGGACAGGGCTACAATGAGCAGTTCTTC
j_gene: TRBJ2-1
d_gene: TRBD1
abundance: .
v_gene: TRBV6-5

CDR3aa: CATSRQKAGGSYEQYF
CDR3nt: TGTGCCACCAGCAGACAAAAAGCGGGAGGGTCCTACGAGCAGTACTTC
j_gene: TRBJ2-7
d_gene: TRBD2
abundance: .
v_gene: TRBV15

CDR3aa: CASSGTGEFSYNEQFF
CDR3nt: TGCGCCAGCAGCGGTACAGGAGAGTTCTCCTACAATGAGCAGTTCTTC
j_gene: TRBJ2-1
d_gene: .
abundance: .
v_gene: TRBV5-1

CDR3aa: CASVDREAFF
CDR3nt: TGTGCCAGCGTCGACAGGGAAGCTTTCTTT
j_gene: TRBJ1-1
d_gene: .
abundance: .
v_gene: TRBV6-1

CDR3aa: CASSLAGTRENTIYF
CDR3nt: TGTGCCAGCAGTTTAGCCGGGACTAGGGAAAACACCATATATTTT
j_gene: TRBJ1-3
d_gene: .
abundance: .
v_gene: TRBV28

CDR3aa: CATSRGGSRVAEAFF
CDR3nt: TGTGCCACCAGCAGGGGGGGGAGCAGGGTCGCTGAAGCTTTCTTT
j_gene: TRBJ1-1
d_gene: .
abundance: .
v_gene: TRBV15

CDR3aa: CASSEGGADPTDTQYF
CDR3nt: TGTGCCAGCAGTGAGGGCGGGGCCGACCCCACAGATACGCAGTATTTT
j_gene: TRBJ2-3
d_gene: .
abundance: .
v_gene: TRBV2

CDR3aa: CASSLDLGEQFF
CDR3nt: TGTGCCAGCAGCTTAGATCTAGGTGAGCAGTTCTTC
j_gene: TRBJ2-1
d_gene: .
abundance: .
v_gene: TRBV11-3

CDR3aa: CASSSRGVVGTDTQYF
CDR3nt: TGTGCCAGCAGCTCACGGGGAGTAGTGGGCACAGATACGCAGTATTTT
j_gene: TRBJ2-3
d_gene: .
abundance: .
v_gene: TRBV9

CDR3aa: CAWSRDAISPLHF
CDR3nt: TGTGCCTGGAGTCGGGACGCTATTTCACCCCTCCACTTT
j_gene: TRBJ1-6
d_gene: .
abundance: .
v_gene: TRBV30

CDR3aa: CASSSQRGQGTYNEQFF
CDR3nt: TGTGCCAGCAGCTCCCAACGGGGGCAGGGAACCTACAATGAGCAGTTCTTC
j_gene: TRBJ2-1
d_gene: .
abundance: once
v_gene: TRBV9

CDR3aa: CALKSGTGTTNEKLFF
CDR3nt: TGTGCCTTAAAAAGTGGGACGGGGACAACTAATGAAAAACTGTTTTTT
j_gene: TRBJ1-4
d_gene: .
abundance: .
v_gene: TRBV30

CDR3aa: CASSFLRGPSYEQYF
CDR3nt: TGCGCCAGCAGCTTCCTTCGGGGCCCCTCCTACGAGCAGTACTTC
j_gene: TRBJ2-7
d_gene: .
abundance: .
v_gene: TRBV5-1

CDR3aa: CASSLTWDGTSTDTQYF
CDR3nt: TGTGCCAGCAGCTTAACATGGGACGGTACTAGCACAGATACGCAGTATTTT
j_gene: TRBJ2-3
d_gene: .
abundance: .
v_gene: TRBV7-3

CDR3aa: CATSRTADSGRAYEQYF
CDR3nt: TGTGCCACCAGCAGGACGGCCGATAGCGGGAGGGCCTACGAGCAGTACTTC
j_gene: TRBJ2-7
d_gene: TRBD2
abundance: once
v_gene: TRBV15

CDR3aa: CASSLVAGTGELFF
CDR3nt: TGTGCCAGCAGCTTAGTGGCTGGCACCGGGGAGCTGTTTTTT
j_gene: TRBJ2-2
d_gene: .
abundance: .
v_gene: TRBV7-2

CDR3aa: CASSPLSSYGYTF
CDR3nt: TGTGCCAGCAGTCCTCTCAGCTCCTATGGCTACACCTTC
j_gene: TRBJ1-2
d_gene: .
abundance: .
v_gene: TRBV28

CDR3aa: CASSAYRARGTGELFF
CDR3nt: TGTGCCAGCAGTGCATACCGGGCCCGGGGCACCGGGGAGCTGTTTTTT
j_gene: TRBJ2-2
d_gene: .
abundance: .
v_gene: TRBV27

CDR3aa: CASSAQGTGHNYGYTF
CDR3nt: TGTGCCAGCAGCGCCCAGGGTACGGGGCATAATTATGGCTACACCTTC
j_gene: TRBJ1-2
d_gene: .
abundance: .
v_gene: TRBV2

CDR3aa: CASRVAGESYNEQFF
CDR3nt: TGTGCCAGCAGGGTAGCGGGAGAGTCCTACAATGAGCAGTTCTTC
j_gene: TRBJ2-1
d_gene: TRBD2
abundance: .
v_gene: TRBV2

CDR3aa: CASSFLAGFTDTQYF
CDR3nt: TGTGCCAGCAGCTTCCTAGCGGGTTTCACAGATACGCAGTATTTT
j_gene: TRBJ2-3
d_gene: TRBD2
abundance: few
v_gene: TRBV11-2

CDR3aa: CSASRAANYGYTF
CDR3nt: TGCAGCGCATCGAGGGCAGCTAACTATGGCTACACCTTC
j_gene: TRBJ1-2
d_gene: .
abundance: .
v_gene: TRBV29-1

CDR3aa: CASSRQGEQYF
CDR3nt: TGTGCCAGCAGCCGGCAGGGAGAGCAGTACTTC
j_gene: TRBJ2-7
d_gene: .
abundance: .
v_gene: TRBV11-2

CDR3aa: CAGLVTDTQYF
CDR3nt: TGTGCCGGCTTGGTCACAGATACGCAGTATTTT
j_gene: TRBJ2-3
d_gene: .
abundance: .
v_gene: TRBV9

CDR3aa: CASSLMQTEAFF
CDR3nt: TGTGCCAGCAGTTTAATGCAAACTGAAGCTTTCTTT
j_gene: TRBJ1-1
d_gene: .
abundance: .
v_gene: TRBV28

CDR3aa: CASSSTSGRSPFDKNIQYF
CDR3nt: TGTGCCAGCAGCTCGACTAGCGGGAGGTCTCCCTTCGACAAAAACATTCAGTACTTC
j_gene: TRBJ2-4
d_gene: TRBD2
abundance: .
v_gene: TRBV5-6

CDR3aa: CASSKQQGADGYTF
CDR3nt: TGTGCCAGCAGCAAGCAACAGGGGGCAGATGGCTACACCTTC
j_gene: TRBJ1-2
d_gene: TRBD1
abundance: .
v_gene: TRBV2

CDR3aa: CASSEGAGAAKNIQYF
CDR3nt: TGTGCCAGCAGTGAGGGTGCGGGGGCCGCCAAAAACATTCAGTACTTC
j_gene: TRBJ2-4
d_gene: .
abundance: once
v_gene: TRBV27

CDR3aa: CSGAWAGPPYEQYF
CDR3nt: TGCAGCGGCGCCTGGGCGGGTCCCCCCTACGAGCAGTACTTC
j_gene: TRBJ2-7
d_gene: .
abundance: .
v_gene: TRBV29-1

CDR3aa: CASRPAGGEQFF
CDR3nt: TGTGCCAGCAGACCCGCGGGTGGGGAGCAGTTCTTC
j_gene: TRBJ2-1
d_gene: .
abundance: .
v_gene: TRBV6-1

CDR3aa: CASSIRRPGFSGANVLTF
CDR3nt: TGTGCCAGCAGTATACGAAGGCCAGGGTTCTCTGGGGCCAACGTCCTGACTTTC
j_gene: TRBJ2-6
d_gene: .
abundance: .
v_gene: TRBV6-9

CDR3aa: CASGLAGDPDTQYF
CDR3nt: TGTGCCAGCGGGTTAGCGGGAGATCCAGATACGCAGTATTTT
j_gene: TRBJ2-3
d_gene: TRBD2
abundance: .
v_gene: TRBV5-4

CDR3aa: CASRITGPGLNGYTF
CDR3nt: TGTGCCAGCAGGATAACGGGGCCAGGGTTGAATGGCTACACCTTC
j_gene: TRBJ1-2
d_gene: .
abundance: .
v_gene: TRBV7-2

CDR3aa: CASSLRTAQETQYF
CDR3nt: TGTGCCAGCAGTCTCCGGACAGCCCAAGAGACCCAGTACTTC
j_gene: TRBJ2-5
d_gene: .
abundance: .
v_gene: TRBV27

CDR3aa: CASATGASLNTGELFF
CDR3nt: TGCGCCAGCGCGACAGGGGCCTCTCTAAACACCGGGGAGCTGTTTTTT
j_gene: TRBJ2-2
d_gene: TRBD1
abundance: .
v_gene: TRBV5-1